This paragraph covers one T cell receptor (beta chain) sequence. Which antigen it targets is not known. Base-call qualities are not available, and no considerably larger clone is one nucleotide away. This sample is part of a study of shared clonotypes between healthy human individuals (dated by TCRdb to 2020 to 2022). Background on the whole study: The cohort included a few men and a couple of women between 18 and 49 years of age. For each donor, CD4 naive and CD4 memory were each run on three plates, CD8 naive on two plates, and CD8 memory on one plate. The study deeply sequenced blood TCR repertoires of about five healthy adults to estimate repertoire size and the extent of clonotype sharing between individuals. To increase sequencing depth and limit assay-specific biases, TCR repertoire library preparation and sequencing were carried out by different laboratories using diverse techniques. Leukapheresis yielded between about 0.94 and 10 billion PBMCs per donor. What the research found in general, with its limitations: Sampling was restricted to blood, and TCR repertoires in tissues likely differ from the TCR repertoires found in blood. Naive subsets generally had larger estimated clonotype richness than memory subsets did. About 5% of naive CD4, approximately 3.7% of naive CD8, around 2.3% of memory CD4, and around 0.42% of memory CD8 clonotypes were shared across a few donors. Because the study included only a small number of donors, the genetic and exposure-history diversity represented was limited. Clonotypes shared by all four sorted-subset donors showed higher generation probabilities than non-shared clonotypes. Pairwise subsampling led to the expectation that sequencing depth would affect the degree of clonotype sharing among donors. Incomplete sequencing was indicated by rarefaction of sorted-subset datasets, despite the large sequencing depth.

Healthy HIV-negative adults with no recently reported acute infections or vaccinations were included as donors. All donors were Caucasian adults living in Nashville, Tennessee, USA. CD4+ T cells were enriched by magnetic negative selection; naive cells were then positively selected on CD45RA, and the negative fraction formed the memory subset. After blood collection by leukapheresis, PBMCs were isolated using Ficoll-Histopaque density gradient centrifugation and then cryopreserved in the vapor phase of liquid nitrogen. Purity and quantity of every magnetically sorted T cell population were checked by analytical flow cytometry. Each sorted fraction had its genomic DNA isolated and then quantified by UV absorbance on a Nanodrop 2000c. From a lookup of the germline V gene (reference sequence), CDR1 and CDR2 are MNHEY and SMNVEV. Compared with germline, V lacks 7 bases and J lacks 6 bases; bases without a gene match: 12. From its cysteine to its phenylalanine, the CDR3 spans 17 amino acids. Just CDR3 DNA is preserved here, 51 bases in frame from base 1.

TCR CDR3 regions were amplified from genomic DNA by multiplex PCR using the deep immunoSEQ assay. Genomic DNA extracted from each cell subset was distributed evenly over all wells of several immunoSEQ 96-well plates, and each plate served as one replicate. Each replicate PCR for sorted subsets received around 200 ng genomic DNA, equal to roughly 30,000 T cell genomes. Purified libraries were measured with a Qubit 3.0 fluorometer, size-checked on a Bioanalyzer 2100, and measured again with the KAPA Library Quantification kit. A separate single-read 150-cycle Illumina NextSeq 550 flow cell was used to sequence each immunoSEQ 96-well plate. Per the original workflow: Because the immunoSEQ output included only junctional sequences and no quality scores, the filtering could not be the same as the filtering used for full-length reads. To assign V/J genes and CDR3, sequences were annotated against IMGT germline references using PyIR, a Python wrapper for IgBLAST v1.9. Reads with weak V/J assignments (E-value above 1e-6), missing CDR3, stop codons, out-of-frame junctions, or ambiguous translated residues were removed. V3J clonotypes were defined by identical inferred V gene, J gene, and CDR3 amino acid sequence. To compute the percentage overlap between repertoires, the number of shared unique clonotypes was divided by the size of the smaller repertoire. RTK rarefaction, the Chao1 estimator, and Recon v2.1 estimates of unobserved clonotypes were used to assess repertoire richness. Generation probabilities for all TCRbeta clonotypes obtained by the gDNA method from several donors were computed using OLGA. As stored in TCRdb, this immuneACCESS dataset retains in-frame rearrangements with V and J assigned. A fraction of the clones does not appear; measured against another copy, unresolved V genes explain less than half of the discrepancy, and the remainder lacks a known reason. D and trimming come from the DNA, and the V and J calls and clone size come from that table. In this sample the table shows some 1.4 million clones, about 96% of which occur a single time. 0.95% to 1.5% of the sample is taken by the ten largest.

The chain joins TRBV27 to TRBJ2-1, with 13 middle bases fitting TRBD2. Sequencing used naive CD4+ T cells sorted from blood. The cell subset or site label of this sample denotes: CD45RA+ positively selected. This TCR was recovered from a man in his thirties or forties in good health. DNA sequence: TGTGCCAGCATTAGGGATGGACTAGCGGGAGATGTCAATGAGCAGTTCTTC. The resulting protein is CASIRDGLAGDVNEQFF.